Presented here are 14 T cell receptor beta chains from one specimen sequenced in a study of T cell responses to AZD1222 COVID-19 vaccine. The method was immunoSEQ multiplex PCR; TCRdb's version includes in-frame clones alone and lacks a portion of them. This table has about 110,000 clones, roughly 89% appearing once. The sequences come from peripheral blood, collected on day 0 of AZD1222 vaccination. The receptors were sampled from an adult in good health.

The J gene is TRBJ1-5, the V gene TRBV6-1, with unresolved D. CDR1 MNHNS and CDR2 SASEGT come from the germline V gene. Trimming stripped 3 bases from V and 4 bases from J, with 7 bases between. The CDR3 covers 13 residues. The chain's CDR3 is CASSDYINQPQHF. DNA of the CDR3: TGTGCCAGCAGTGATTACATAAATCAGCCCCAGCATTTT.

The chain recombines TRBV6-1 with TRBJ1-5, with D hard to call. The CDR3 consists of 14 residues. From germline, CDR1 is MNHNS and CDR2 SASEGT. Between the trimmed V and J ends, which lost 0 bases and 4 bases, there was a span of 7 bases. The CDR3 loop is CASSEAPGNQPQHF. CDR3 bases: TGTGCCAGCAGTGAAGCGCCAGGTAATCAGCCCCAGCATTTT.

The rearrangement links TRBV6-4 to TRBJ2-1; TRBD2 might be the D (5 bases). Germline loops: CDR1 MRHNA, CDR2 SNTAGT. The CDR3 totals 15 residues. The V gene lost 3 bases and the J gene lost 4 bases, with 13 bases spanning the gap. This CDR3 is CASSEGSWGYNEQFF. The CDR3 DNA sequence: TGTGCCAGCAGTGAGGGGAGTTGGGGATACAATGAGCAGTTCTTC.

In regard to this clone: Other nucleotide sequences from this sample produce the same CDR3. The rearrangement uses TRBV5-1 and TRBJ2-7; 8 bases map to TRBD1. In germline, CDR1 is SGHRS, CDR2 YFSETQ. With V trimmed by 4 bases and J by 0 bases, 3 bases remained unmatched. The CDR3 spans 14 residues. Written as DNA, the CDR3 is TGCGCCAGCAGCCCCGGGACAGGCTCCTACGAGCAGTACTTC. Protein product: CASSPGTGSYEQYF.

The chain uses TRBV5-6 and TRBJ2-1, with TRBD2 identical over 12 bases. The CDR3 runs to 14 residues. The V gene end was trimmed by 2 bases and the J gene end by 12 bases; junction bases not matched to a gene: 6. CDR1 is SGHDT and CDR2 is YYEEEE in the germline V gene. CDR3 coding DNA: TGTGCCAGCAGCTTCCTAGCGGGGGGGTCGTGGCAGTTCTTC. It yields the protein CASSFLAGGSWQFF.

The rearrangement links TRBV27 to TRBJ2-1, with 8 bases fitting TRBD1. This CDR3 has 16 residues. J gave up 5 bases and V 3 bases, and 9 bases lay outside the gene matches. Germline CDR1 is MNHEY and CDR2 is SMNVEV (reference sequence). The CDR3 region has the DNA TGTGCCAGCAGTTTTCTACGGACAGGGTCGAACAATGAGCAGTTCTTC. The encoded protein is CASSFLRTGSNNEQFF.

The chain employs TRBV3-1 (or the pseudogene TRBV3-2) and TRBJ2-5; no reliable D call. This CDR3 has 14 residues. Trimming took 5 bases from V and 4 from J, leaving 14 bases between them. The germline V gene encodes CDR1 LGHDT and CDR2 YNNKEL (reference sequence). The CDR3 sequence: CASSVQSKRETQYF. Written as DNA, the CDR3 is TGTGCCAGCAGCGTCCAATCTAAGCGAGAGACCCAGTACTTC.

The CDR3, as DNA: TGTGCCATCAGTGACCCCTACGAGCAGTACTTC. It yields the protein CAISDPYEQYF. V and J are TRBV10-3 and TRBJ2-7; D unclear. CDR1 and CDR2 (germline): ENHRY, SYGVKD. With 3 bases removed from V and 2 bases from J, the gap between germline ends came to 2 bases. This CDR3 is built from 11 residues.

The chain employs TRBV6-4 and TRBJ1-6; TRBD1 might be the D (5 bases). The length of the CDR3 is 15 residues. Germline V gives CDR1 MRHNA, CDR2 SNTAGT. Trimming cost V 6 bases and J 5 bases, with 14 bases left between them. As DNA, the CDR3 is TGTGCCAGCAGGCCGGGAGCAGGGAATAATTCACCCCTCCACTTT. This codes for CASRPGAGNNSPLHF.

CDR3 protein: CASTDTGGGYEQYF. The DNA for the CDR3 is TGTGCCAGCACTGATACAGGGGGGGGATACGAGCAGTACTTC. V and J are TRBV6-6 and TRBJ2-7, with D perhaps TRBD1 (8 bases). Germline CDR1 and CDR2: MNHNY and SVGAGI (reference sequence). The CDR3 is 14 residues long. V dropped 7 bases and J dropped 4 bases, with 17 bases sitting between them.

The V and J genes are TRBV12-3 or TRBV12-4 and TRBJ1-5; D unclear. The CDR3 is made up of 12 amino acids. V lost 5 bases and J 6 bases, leaving 8 bases between the germline ends. CDR3 in DNA: TGTGCCAGCAGTGGATTGCGTCAGCCCCAGCATTTT. Translation gives CASSGLRQPQHF.

The rearrangement joins TRBV7-2 to TRBJ2-1, with D perhaps matching TRBD2 (6 bases). V lost 5 bases to trimming and J lost 10 bases, with 15 bases between them. CDR1 SGHTA and CDR2 FQGNSA come from the germline V gene. The CDR3 loop spans 13 amino acids. CDR3 protein: CASSVVGGLEQFF. Here the CDR3 DNA reads TGTGCCAGCAGCGTCGTCGGGGGTTTAGAGCAGTTCTTC.

This clone showed up just once. The gene calls are TRBV11-2 and TRBJ2-7; 7 bases match TRBD1. The germline V gene has CDR1 SGHAT and CDR2 FQNNGV. V shed 4 bases, J shed 1 base, and the junction held 7 bases outside the gene matches. The CDR3 has 15 residues. This CDR3 is CASSSPGQASYEQYF. CDR3 sequence (DNA): TGTGCCAGCAGCTCCCCCGGACAGGCTTCCTACGAGCAGTACTTC.

The genes are TRBV11-3 and TRBJ1-5, with unresolved D. The length of the CDR3 is 16 residues. V lost 8 bases and J 6 bases, leaving 23 bases between the germline ends. Germline V gives CDR1 SGHNT, CDR2 YENEEA. CDR3 protein: CASYLPGGVVGQPQHF. The CDR3 DNA reads TGTGCCAGCTATCTACCGGGTGGGGTAGTGGGTCAGCCCCAGCATTTT.